The 28 T cell receptor beta chains listed next were all sequenced from one sample in a study of beta chain features in type 1 diabetes. These receptors' targets are unknown. Overall study findings and caveats: Among patients with Type 1 diabetes, TCRB CDR3s were moderately but significantly shorter in every one of the four CD4+ subsets.

What was sequenced were expressed TCRB transcripts, since all of the isolated RNA had been reverse transcribed. Method: immunoSEQ multiplex PCR; TCRdb's copy keeps in-frame clones and lacks some. Among approximately 360,000 clones listed, roughly 12% were seen once. The specimen was naive CD4+ T cells from blood. The receptor set was obtained from a young woman with type 1 diabetes.

The J gene is TRBJ1-1, the V gene TRBV19; 8 nucleotides align to TRBD1. J was trimmed by 4 bases and V by 5 bases; bases with no gene match: 9. Germline V gene lookup returns CDR1 LNHDA and CDR2 SQIVND (reference sequence). CDR3 length equals 15 residues. In DNA form, the CDR3 reads TGTGCCAGTAGTTCTTCAGGGGGCAGGGGCACTGAAGCTTTCTTT. It yields the protein CASSSSGGRGTEAFF.

The chain recombines TRBV27 with TRBJ1-5, with a tentative D call TRBD1 (6 bases). Germline V gene lookup returns CDR1 MNHEY and CDR2 SMNVEV (reference sequence). The CDR3 loop spans 14 amino acids. Trimming removed 6 bases from V and 7 bases from J, with 16 bases in between. The CDR3 region is CASSLQGWYQPQHF. CDR3 nucleotides: TGTGCCAGCAGCCTACAGGGATGGTACCAGCCCCAGCATTTT.

The sample holds a few counts of this clone. V and J are TRBV7-9 and TRBJ2-1, with 8 bases aligning to TRBD2. Per the germline V gene, CDR1 is SEHNR and CDR2 is FQNEAQ (reference sequence). V trimming: 6 bases; J trimming: 4 bases; junction bases outside the gene matches: 5. The CDR3 is 14 residues long. DNA for the CDR3: TGTGCCAGCAGTTCTACTAGCGGTTACAATGAGCAGTTCTTC. It codes for CASSSTSGYNEQFF.

This clone was seen a few times. The chain joins TRBV27 to TRBJ2-7; 9 bases align to TRBD1. The CDR3 extends over 15 amino acids. J lost 0 bases, V lost 3 bases, and 3 bases had no gene match. CDR1 and CDR2 from the germline V gene are MNHEY and SMNVEV (reference sequence). The CDR3, as DNA: TGTGCCAGCAGTTTGACGACAGGGGGCTCCTACGAGCAGTACTTC. It translates to CASSLTTGGSYEQYF.

In its sample, this clone was seen a few times. The V and J genes are TRBV5-1 and TRBJ1-2; 8 bases are shared with TRBD1. V lost 0 bases and J lost 5; bases outside the gene matches: 6. Germline assignment: CDR1 SGHRS and CDR2 YFSETQ. The CDR3 has 15 amino acids. CDR3 amino acids: CASSLGTGGRYGYTF. The DNA of the CDR3 is TGCGCCAGCAGCTTGGGTACAGGGGGACGGTATGGCTACACCTTC.

The chain couples TRBV7-9 to TRBJ2-2; no definite D call. Trimming removed 9 bases from V and 0 bases from J, with 17 bases in between. The CDR3 sequence is 16 residues long. The germline gives CDR1 SEHNR, CDR2 FQNEAQ (reference sequence). The CDR3: CASDPGNQANTGELFF. CDR3 in DNA: TGTGCCAGTGACCCTGGCAACCAGGCGAACACCGGGGAGCTGTTTTTT.

This clone has a handful of counts. V usage is TRBV30 and J usage is TRBJ2-3, with TRBD2 matching over 7 bases. CDR1 and CDR2 (germline): GTSNPN, SVGIG (reference sequence). The CDR3 spans 17 residues. V dropped 0 bases and J dropped 7; count of bases not matched to a gene: 16. The CDR3 DNA reads as TGTGCCTGGAGTGTACTGTTGGGCGGGAGTAGGATGTATACGCAGTATTTT. It encodes CAWSVLLGGSRMYTQYF.

The rearrangement joins TRBV11-2 to TRBJ2-3; 10 positions agree with TRBD2. The CDR3 has 15 residues. Per the germline V gene, CDR1 is SGHAT and CDR2 is FQNNGV. Losses at the gene ends were 5 bases for V and 7 bases for J; bases not matched to a gene: 9. CDR3 in DNA: TGTGCCAGCAGCCAGCGGCCTAGCGGGAGCTATACGCAGTATTTT. Protein: CASSQRPSGSYTQYF.

This clone occurred a few times. The chain employs TRBV9 and TRBJ2-4; D is perhaps TRBD1 (6 bases). Deletions cut 4 bases from V and 7 bases from J, with 18 bases between. This CDR3 contains 15 residues. Germline lookup yields CDR1 SGDLS and CDR2 YYNGEE. The chain's CDR3 is CASSTGTLSSNIQYF. As DNA, the CDR3 is TGTGCCAGCAGCACAGGGACCTTGAGTTCGAACATTCAGTACTTC.

The table lists this clone with a few counts. The rearrangement uses TRBV5-1 and TRBJ1-4; D possibly corresponds to TRBD1 (6 bases). The V gene lost 4 bases and the J gene lost 8 bases, with 15 bases spanning the gap. Germline V gene lookup returns CDR1 SGHRS and CDR2 YFSETQ. The CDR3 is 14 residues long. Here the CDR3 DNA reads TGCGCCAGCAGCGAGACAGGTCTTCTGGAAAAACTGTTTTTT. Translation: CASSETGLLEKLFF.

The chain carries TRBV5-4 and TRBJ2-3, with a tentative D call TRBD1 (6 bases). Germline assignment: CDR1 SGHNT and CDR2 YYREEE (reference sequence). This CDR3 has 15 amino acids. V was pared by 4 bases and J by 4 bases, with 16 bases between. In nucleotides, the CDR3 is TGTGCCAGCAGCCCCGGGACATATCCCCCAGATACGCAGTATTTT. Protein product: CASSPGTYPPDTQYF.

J is TRBJ2-3 and V is TRBV30; 7 bases agree with TRBD1. This CDR3 contains 14 residues. The trim removed 7 bases at V and 3 bases at J, leaving 10 bases unmatched. Germline CDR1 and CDR2: GTSNPN and SVGIG (reference sequence). DNA of the CDR3: TGTGCCTCGACAGGGTCATCCCCTACAGATACGCAGTATTTT. Translated, it gives CASTGSSPTDTQYF.

This clone turned up a few times. The chain recombines TRBV28 with TRBJ2-7; 10 nucleotides line up with TRBD1. CDR3 size: 15 residues. The trim removed 5 bases at V and 3 bases at J, leaving 7 bases unmatched. The V gene's germline CDR1 is MDHEN and CDR2 SYDVKM. CDR3 nucleotide sequence: TGTGCCAGCAGTACTCCGGGACAGGGGAGCTACGAGCAGTACTTC. It yields the protein CASSTPGQGSYEQYF.

The table lists this clone with a few counts. The rearrangement links TRBV2 to TRBJ2-7, with 7 bases identical to TRBD2. The CDR3 runs to 13 residues. Germline V lookup: CDR1 SNHLY, CDR2 FYNNEI. V was pared by 6 bases and J by 6 bases, with 8 bases of the junction left unmatched. DNA of the CDR3: TGTGCCAGCAGACCTGCGGGGGTTTCCGAGCAGTACTTC. This codes for CASRPAGVSEQYF.

This clone was seen a handful of times. The chain recombines TRBV6-5 with TRBJ1-5, with 7 bases lining up with TRBD1. V shed 7 bases and J 7 bases; nucleotides not matched to a gene: 7. The CDR3 spans 13 residues. Germline V gene data show CDR1 as MNHEY and CDR2 as SVGAGI. The CDR3 DNA follows: TGTGCCAGCACTACCTCAGGGGGACAGCCCCAGCATTTT. Translated: CASTTSGGQPQHF.

This clone has a handful of counts. This chain links TRBV30 with TRBJ1-1; D not certain. The CDR3 runs to 13 residues. Deletions cut 1 base from V and 4 bases from J, with 10 bases between. Per the germline V gene, CDR1 is GTSNPN and CDR2 is SVGIG (reference sequence). CDR3 amino acids: CAWSAPSGTEAFF. The CDR3 DNA is TGTGCCTGGAGTGCCCCCTCGGGCACTGAAGCTTTCTTT. The variable domain in full, completed from reference TRBV30 and TRBJ1-1, reads SQTIHQWPATLVQPVGSPLSLECTVEGTSNPNLYWYRQAAGRGLQLLFYSVGIGQISSEVPQNLSASRPQDRQFILSSKKLLLSDSGFYLCAWSAPSGTEAFFGQGTRLTVV.

This clone has only a few counts. The genes are TRBV28 and TRBJ2-4, with 9 bases matching TRBD1. CDR1 and CDR2 (germline): MDHEN, SYDVKM. This CDR3 is built from 14 residues. With 7 bases clipped from V and 15 bases from J, the junction kept 16 bases outside the gene matches. For the CDR3, the DNA is TGTGCCAGCACGCCCGGGACAGGGAACCCGGCAGGGTACTTC. Protein sequence: CASTPGTGNPAGYF.

V usage is TRBV16 and J usage is TRBJ1-3; no firm D call. This CDR3 has 15 amino acids. Trimming removed 4 bases from V and 1 base from J, with 11 bases in between. The germline CDR1 and CDR2 sequences are KGHSY and FQNENV. CDR3 nucleotides: TGTGCCAGCAGCCTTCTGGGCATTTCTGGAAACACCATATATTTT. It specifies CASSLLGISGNTIYF.

This sequence joins TRBV7-2 and TRBJ1-1; TRBD1 matches at 8 bases. Germline loops: CDR1 SGHTA, CDR2 FQGNSA. V lost 4 bases to trimming and J lost 5 bases; unmatched junction nucleotides: 6. CDR3 length: 14 amino acids. The CDR3 region has the DNA TGTGCCAGCAGCTCGCTCAGGGGGCGAACTGAAGCTTTCTTT. Amino acid sequence: CASSSLRGRTEAFF.

This clone was counted only a few times. This chain links TRBV9 with TRBJ2-1; the D is unclear. V dropped 5 bases and J dropped 8 bases, with 8 bases sitting between them. This CDR3 comprises 11 residues. Germline V lookup: CDR1 SGDLS, CDR2 YYNGEE. The CDR3: CASSAQDEQFF. The DNA for the CDR3 is TGTGCCAGCAGTGCCCAGGATGAGCAGTTCTTC. Full variable domain (outside the CDR3, taken from reference TRBV9 and TRBJ2-1): DSGVTQTPKHLITATGQRVTLRCSPRSGDLSVYWYQQSLDQGLQFLIQYYNGEERAKGNILERFSAQQFPDLHSELNLSSLELGDSALYFCASSAQDEQFFGPGTRLTVL.

The gene calls are TRBV9 and TRBJ1-5; 8 positions match TRBD1. V lost 2 bases, J lost 5 bases, and 6 bases stayed unmatched. The CDR3 has 15 amino acids. The germline V gene has CDR1 SGDLS and CDR2 YYNGEE. The CDR3 nucleotides read TGTGCCAGCAGCGTCGGACAGGGCGCAGATCAGCCCCAGCATTTT. Protein product: CASSVGQGADQPQHF.

This clone was found a few times. This chain uses TRBV18 with TRBJ2-1; 8 nucleotides align to TRBD1. Germline CDR1 reads KGHSH; CDR2 reads LQKENI. V lost 3 bases, J lost 8 bases, and 3 bases stayed unmatched. CDR3 length: 13 residues. The CDR3 protein is CASSPQQGDEQFF. For the CDR3, the DNA is TGTGCCAGCTCACCCCAACAGGGGGATGAGCAGTTCTTC. Supplemented by reference TRBV18 and TRBJ2-1, the full variable domain reads NAGVMQNPRHLVRRRGQEARLRCSPMKGHSHVYWYRQLPEEGLKFMVYLQKENIIDESGMPKERFSAEFPKEGPSILRIQQVVRGDSAAYFCASSPQQGDEQFFGPGTRLTVL.

In this sample, this clone turned up a few times. The CDR3 coding sequence is TGCGCCAGCAGCCAAGGAAGCGGGAGGGCCGACGAGCAGTACTTC. It specifies CASSQGSGRADEQYF. V and J are TRBV4-1 and TRBJ2-7; 10 nucleotides match TRBD2. The V gene end was trimmed by 1 base and the J gene end by 5 bases; junction bases not matched to a gene: 5. The germline gives CDR1 MGHRA, CDR2 YSYEKL. This CDR3 spans 15 amino acids.

V gene TRBV19 combines with J gene TRBJ2-3, with D possibly TRBD2 on 5 matching bases. The CDR3 loop spans 13 amino acids. V lost 7 bases and J 2 bases, leaving 10 bases between the germline ends. CDR1 LNHDA and CDR2 SQIVND come from the germline V gene (reference sequence). Here the CDR3 DNA reads TGTGCCAGTAAAGGGAGCGACACAGATACGCAGTATTTT. This gives the protein CASKGSDTDTQYF.

This chain joins TRBV7-2 and TRBJ1-1, with a weak D call TRBD1 (6 bases). Germline CDR1 is SGHTA and CDR2 is FQGNSA. CDR3 size: 15 residues. Trimming shortened V by 4 bases and J by 1 base, and 13 bases separated the two germline ends. CDR3 loop: CASSSYRDGNTEAFF. The CDR3 DNA sequence: TGTGCCAGCAGCTCATACAGGGATGGGAACACTGAAGCTTTCTTT.

This clone was recorded a few times. The V gene is TRBV7-2, the J gene TRBJ1-4, with D unclear. Trimming left V 2 bases short and J 8 bases short, with 12 bases between. The CDR3 runs to 14 residues. The germline V gene encodes CDR1 SGHTA and CDR2 FQGNSA. CDR3 in amino acids: CASSLFGGSEKLFF. The CDR3 nucleotides read TGTGCCAGCAGCTTATTCGGAGGGAGCGAAAAACTGTTTTTT. The full variable domain, its missing parts supplied by reference TRBV7-2 and TRBJ1-4, is GAGVSQSPSNKVTEKGKDVELRCDPISGHTALYWYRQSLGQGLEFLIYFQGNSAPDKSGLPSDRFSAERTGGSVSTLTIQRTQQEDSAVYLCASSLFGGSEKLFFGSGTQLSVL.

This clone was counted between two and nine times. The rearrangement joins TRBV5-1 to TRBJ2-7; 7 bases align to TRBD2. The CDR3 is 12 amino acids. Per germline, CDR1 SGHRS and CDR2 YFSETQ. J lost 5 bases, V lost 1 base, and 0 bases had no gene match. CDR3 nucleotide sequence: TGCGCCAGCAGCTTGAGCGGGAACGAGCAGTACTTC. As protein: CASSLSGNEQYF.

In DNA form, the CDR3 reads TGTGCTAGTGGTTTGGGAGCCCCTCCGGGAACGTCTAGCACAGATACGCAGTATTTT. Protein product: CASGLGAPPGTSSTDTQYF. The rearrangement joins TRBV12-5 to TRBJ2-3; D might be TRBD2 (5 bases). V dropped 1 base and J dropped 0 bases, with 20 bases sitting between them. The CDR3 runs to 19 residues. Looked up from germline, CDR1 is LGHNT and CDR2 is FRNRAP.